This TCR beta chain came from a study of blood T cells in healthy people across ages. A few counts support this clonotype. The CDR3 consists of 15 residues. Looked up from germline, CDR1 is SGHTA and CDR2 is FQGNSA. The second PCR ran 7 to 11 cycles with a sample-barcoded 5' primer and J-beta primers. The authors tagged each cDNA molecule using a template-switch adaptor with 12 random nucleotides. Sequencing recovered at least 2.5 million CDR3-containing paired-end reads from each sample. One entry per CDR3 protein results from TCRdb running MiXCR on the 5' RACE reads. Counted here are approximately 580,000 distinct CDR3 sequences, 24% occurring once; the ten biggest clones make up around 10%. These data were likewise used in another study, on T cells of mothers and their children.

Input material: blood. The TCR sequence derives from a boy aged 5 to 17 in good health. The chain joins TRBV7-2 to TRBJ2-5, with TRBD2 matching over 11 bases. The end of the DNA is better explained by TRBJ2-7, so the J call may be wrong. CDR3 protein: CASSEIAGGLYEQYF. Here the CDR3 DNA reads TGTGCCAGCAGCGAGATAGCGGGGGGGCTTTACGAGCAGTACTTC.